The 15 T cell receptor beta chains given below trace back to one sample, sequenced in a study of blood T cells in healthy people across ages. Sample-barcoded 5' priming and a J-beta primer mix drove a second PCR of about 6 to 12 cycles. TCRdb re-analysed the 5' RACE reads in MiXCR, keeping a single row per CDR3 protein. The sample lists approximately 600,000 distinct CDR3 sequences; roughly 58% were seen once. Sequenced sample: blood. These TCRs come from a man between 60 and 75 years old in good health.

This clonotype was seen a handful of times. CDR3 sequence: CSATGTGTGANVLTF. The DNA for the CDR3 is TGCAGTGCTACGGGGACAGGGACTGGGGCCAACGTCCTGACTTTC. The chain has TRBV20-1 and TRBJ2-6; TRBD1 aligns across 9 bases. V was clipped by 4 bases and J by 2 bases; unmatched bases: 3. Germline-derived CDR1 and CDR2 are DFQATT and SNEGSKA (reference sequence). The length of the CDR3 is 15 residues.

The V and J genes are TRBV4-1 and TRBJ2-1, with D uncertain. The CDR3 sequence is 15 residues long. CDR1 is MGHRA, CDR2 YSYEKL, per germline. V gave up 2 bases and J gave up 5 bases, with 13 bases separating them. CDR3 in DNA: TGCGCCAGCAGCCAAATGTCTCCCTTCAACAATGAGCAGTTCTTC. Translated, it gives CASSQMSPFNNEQFF.

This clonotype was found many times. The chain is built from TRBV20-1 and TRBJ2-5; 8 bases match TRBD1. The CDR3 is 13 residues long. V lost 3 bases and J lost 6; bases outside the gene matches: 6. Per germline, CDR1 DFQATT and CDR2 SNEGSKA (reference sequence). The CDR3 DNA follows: TGCAGTGCTAGTTTCAGGGGGCCTCAGACCCAGTACTTC. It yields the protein CSASFRGPQTQYF.

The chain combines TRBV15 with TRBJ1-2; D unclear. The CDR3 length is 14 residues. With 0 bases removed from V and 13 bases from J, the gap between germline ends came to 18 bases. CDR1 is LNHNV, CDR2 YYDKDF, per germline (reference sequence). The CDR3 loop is CATSRDLAEPVSTF. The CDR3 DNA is TGTGCCACCAGCAGAGATTTGGCAGAACCCGTGAGCACCTTC.

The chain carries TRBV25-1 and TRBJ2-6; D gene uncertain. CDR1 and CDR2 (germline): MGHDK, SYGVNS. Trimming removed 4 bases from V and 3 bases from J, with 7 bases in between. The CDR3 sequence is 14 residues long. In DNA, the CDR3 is TGTGCCAGCAGTGTCCCGGGTGGGGCCAACGTCCTGACTTTC. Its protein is CASSVPGGANVLTF.

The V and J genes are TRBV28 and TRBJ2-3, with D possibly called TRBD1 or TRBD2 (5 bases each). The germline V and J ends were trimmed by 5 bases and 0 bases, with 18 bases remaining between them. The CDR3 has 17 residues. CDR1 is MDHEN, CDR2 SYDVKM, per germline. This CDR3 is CASSPPFGADSTDTQYF. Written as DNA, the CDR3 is TGTGCCAGCAGTCCCCCGTTCGGGGCCGATAGCACAGATACGCAGTATTTT. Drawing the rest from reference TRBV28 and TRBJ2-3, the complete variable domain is DVKVTQSSRYLVKRTGEKVFLECVQDMDHENMFWYRQDPGLGLRLIYFSYDVKMKEKGDIPEGYSVSREKKERFSLILESASTNQTSMYLCASSPPFGADSTDTQYFGPGTRLTVL.

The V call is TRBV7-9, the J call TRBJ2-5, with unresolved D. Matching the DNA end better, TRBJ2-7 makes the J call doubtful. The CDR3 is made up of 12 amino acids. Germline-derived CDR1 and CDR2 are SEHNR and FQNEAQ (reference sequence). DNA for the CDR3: TGTGCCAGCAGCTTTTCGGCGAACGAGCAGTACTTC. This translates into CASSFSANEQYF.

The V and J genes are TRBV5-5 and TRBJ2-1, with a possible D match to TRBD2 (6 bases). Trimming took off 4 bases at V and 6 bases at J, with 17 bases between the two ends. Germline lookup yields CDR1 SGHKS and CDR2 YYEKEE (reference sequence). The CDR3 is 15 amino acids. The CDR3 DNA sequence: TGTGCCAGCAGCCAAGACGGACTAAGACCCAATGAGCAGTTCTTC. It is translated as CASSQDGLRPNEQFF.

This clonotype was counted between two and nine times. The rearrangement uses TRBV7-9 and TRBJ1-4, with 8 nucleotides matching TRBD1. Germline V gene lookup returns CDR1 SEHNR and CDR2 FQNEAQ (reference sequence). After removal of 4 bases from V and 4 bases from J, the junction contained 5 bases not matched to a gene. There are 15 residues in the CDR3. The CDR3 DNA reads TGTGCCAGCAGCTCATGGACAGGGATTAATGAAAAACTGTTTTTT. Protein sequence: CASSSWTGINEKLFF. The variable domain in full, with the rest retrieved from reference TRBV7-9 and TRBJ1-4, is DTGVSQNPRHKITKRGQNVTFRCDPISEHNRLYWYRQTLGQGPEFLTYFQNEAQLEKSRLLSDRFSAERPKGSFSTLEIQRTEQGDSAMYLCASSSWTGINEKLFFGSGTQLSVL.

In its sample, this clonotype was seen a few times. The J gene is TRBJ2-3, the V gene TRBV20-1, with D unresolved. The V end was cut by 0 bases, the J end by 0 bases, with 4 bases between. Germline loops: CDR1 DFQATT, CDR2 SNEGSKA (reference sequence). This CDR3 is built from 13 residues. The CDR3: CSARDPSTDTQYF. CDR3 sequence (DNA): TGCAGTGCTAGAGATCCTAGCACAGATACGCAGTATTTT.

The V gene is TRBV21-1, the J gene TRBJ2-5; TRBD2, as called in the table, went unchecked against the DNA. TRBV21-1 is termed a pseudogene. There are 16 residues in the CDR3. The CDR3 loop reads CASSKVGLGRGETQYF. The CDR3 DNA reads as TGTGCCAGCAGCAAAGTGGGACTAGGGCGAGGAGAGACCCAGTACTTC.

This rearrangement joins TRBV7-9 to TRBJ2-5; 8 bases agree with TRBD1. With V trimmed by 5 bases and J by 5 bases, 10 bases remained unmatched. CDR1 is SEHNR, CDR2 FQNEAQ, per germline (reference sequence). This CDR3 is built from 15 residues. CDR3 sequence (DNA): TGTGCCAGCAGCCAGACCGGCAGGGGGCTGGAGACCCAGTACTTC. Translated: CASSQTGRGLETQYF.

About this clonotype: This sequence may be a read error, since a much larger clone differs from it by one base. CDR3 loop: CASSVMRFQETQYF. In DNA, the CDR3 is TGTGCCAGCAGCGTAATGCGGTTCCAAGAGACCCAGTACTTC. V usage is TRBV5-6 and J usage is TRBJ2-5, with D hard to call. CDR1 is SGHDT, CDR2 YYEEEE, per germline. The CDR3 extends over 14 amino acids. Deletions cut 4 bases from V and 1 base from J, with 11 bases between.

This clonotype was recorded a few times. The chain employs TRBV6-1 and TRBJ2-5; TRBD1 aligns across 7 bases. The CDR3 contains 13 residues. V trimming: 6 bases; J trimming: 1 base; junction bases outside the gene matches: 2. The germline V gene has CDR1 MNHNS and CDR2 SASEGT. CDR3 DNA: TGTGCCAGCAGACAGGGGATCCAAGAGACCCAGTACTTC. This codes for CASRQGIQETQYF.

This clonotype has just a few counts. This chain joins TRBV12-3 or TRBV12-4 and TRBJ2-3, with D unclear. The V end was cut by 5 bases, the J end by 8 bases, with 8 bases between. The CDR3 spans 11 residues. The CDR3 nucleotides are TGTGCCAGCAGTCCCCTTGCTACGCAGTATTTT. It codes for CASSPLATQYF.